This T cell receptor beta chain emerged from a study of molecular identifiers for immune sequencing clone quantification (dated by TCRdb to 2016 to 2019). For the wider study: For a replicate experiment, the RNA from either around 20,000 or 99,000 naive CD8 T cells was divided into five aliquots, and four of those aliquots went on to sequencing. This methods study benchmarked molecular-identifier clustering-based TCR repertoire sequencing (MIDCIRS) and TCR RNA copy counting, using CD8 T cells to do so.

Many counts were recorded for this clonotype. No cognate antigen has been identified for it. There are no base qualities to consult, and no much larger clone falls within one base. Naive CD8 T cell libraries were made from about 21,000 to 970,000 sorted cells using 10%, 30% or 50% of purified RNA. On a BD FACSAria II, naive CD8 T cells were FACS-sorted as CD8+CD4-CCR7+CD45RA+ and collected into RLT Plus buffer. Detection sensitivity was tested by spiking Jurkat RNA equal to some 11 TCR copies' worth into samples containing roughly 19,000-1,000,000 naive CD8 T cells. Enrichment of CD8 T cells was done with RosetteSep CD8+ T Cell Enrichment Cocktail plus Ficoll-Paque, and ACK red cell lysis came afterward. Overall results and qualifications from the work: Without barcode sub-clustering, chimeric consensus sequences inflated TCR diversity; chimeras reached as high as 47%. Modeling gave roughly 2.9 recovered TCR RNA copies per cell versus 8 to 10 by digital PCR, implying 25% to 30% capture efficiency. Spiked-in Jurkat TCR RNA equivalent to a single cell was reported to be detectable even among 750,000 to 1,000,000 naive CD8 T cells. Highly expanded clone sizes could be underestimated because identical TCR molecules may share a barcode. The naive libraries included spiked-in Jurkat TCR RNA (about nine copies' worth), and this RNA is not part of the donor repertoire. Clones above 20 RNA copies held over 97% of molecules in CMV-specific effector cells but under 1% in naive cells.

The library was built by means of PCR. Instrument on record: NextSeq 500. Preparation of bulk TCR libraries followed a previously described approach, with the TCR primers listed in Table S5. Purification of total RNA was performed with the Qiagen AllPrep DNA/RNA kit. Before analysis, reads from multiple sequencing runs of one library were combined. Under the source paper's analysis protocol: Only reads with exact TCR constant sequence were kept, trimmed to 150 nt, and grouped by their 12-nt molecular barcodes. Reads in each barcode group were sub-clustered using a 15% Levenshtein threshold, and a quality-weighted consensus sequence was built for each RNA molecule. Non-functional sequences were discarded, and so were lower-count sequences lying one edit away from another sequence. Barcode sub-clusters with fewer than 20% of the maximum read count were removed, based on fitting two negative binomial distributions. TCRdb reran the public reads through fastp at Q25 and MiXCR, keeping productive beta chains. Here each entry gathers all rows of one CDR3 protein and keeps the most common genes and DNA. The V and J calls reflect TCRdb's pipeline rather than the authors' work. This sample has about 630,000 distinct CDR3 sequences in its table, and roughly 27% of those were observed once. About 0.73% of the sample is held by the ten biggest clonotypes.

Sequences were obtained from naive CD8+ T cells from blood, with Jurkat cell RNA spiked in. The intended sense of this specimen's cell subset or site label: FACS-sorted CD8+CD4-CCR7+CD45RA+ naive T cells. The sequence came from a human donor in good health. Some libraries in this study had Jurkat cell RNA spiked in.

The nucleotides read TGCAGCGTTCCGGAGGGGTCCGGGGAGCTGTTTTTT. It encodes CSVPEGSGELFF. The chain was built from TRBV29-1 and TRBJ2-2, with TRBD2 as a weak D call on 6 bases. From a lookup of the germline V gene, CDR1 and CDR2 are SQVTM and ANQGSEA. V gives up 5 bases and J gives up 6 bases, and the segment between their germline ends measures 10 bases. The cysteine opens and the phenylalanine closes a CDR3 of 12 amino acids. Only the CDR3 part of the read is kept: 36 bases, read in frame from the first base.